Reported below is one T cell receptor beta chain. The sample belongs to a study of T cell repertoires in cytomegalovirus infection. One entry per CDR3 protein, called by TCRdb with MiXCR from the reads. The repertoire includes 600,000 to 800,000 distinct CDR3 sequences, approximately 24% of them detected once, and 8% sits in the top ten. The CDR3 consists of 16 residues. The germline V gene has CDR1 SGHNT and CDR2 YENEEA. Between the trimmed V and J ends, which lost 2 bases and 1 base, there was a span of 11 bases. The V and J genes are TRBV11-3 and TRBJ2-2; D ambiguous. Sequenced: CD8+ T cells from PBMCs. The sequence was obtained from a human donor in good health (CMV status not recorded). Some clones in this sample may be carry-over from other donors' samples. The CDR3: CASSLSPTENTGELFF. The CDR3, as DNA: TGTGCCAGCAGCTTATCCCCAACAGAGAACACCGGGGAGCTGTTTTTT. The variable domain in full, with the rest retrieved from reference TRBV11-3 and TRBJ2-2, is EAGVVQSPRYKIIEKKQPVAFWCNPISGHNTLYWYLQNLGQGPELLIRYENEEAVDDSQLPKDRFSAERLKGVDSTLKIQPAELGDSAVYLCASSLSPTENTGELFFGEGSRLTVL.